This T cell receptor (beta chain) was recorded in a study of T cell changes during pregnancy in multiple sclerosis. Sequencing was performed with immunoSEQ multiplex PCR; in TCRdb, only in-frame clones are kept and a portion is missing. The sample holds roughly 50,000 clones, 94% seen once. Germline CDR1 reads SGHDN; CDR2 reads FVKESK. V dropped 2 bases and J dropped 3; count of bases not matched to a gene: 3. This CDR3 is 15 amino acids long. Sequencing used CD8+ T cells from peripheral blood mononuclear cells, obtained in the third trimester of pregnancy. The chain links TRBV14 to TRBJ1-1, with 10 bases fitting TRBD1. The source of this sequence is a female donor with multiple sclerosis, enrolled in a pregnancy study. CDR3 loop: CASSQKGQGYTEAFF. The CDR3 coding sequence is TGTGCCAGCAGCCAAAAGGGACAGGGGTACACTGAAGCTTTCTTT.